Listed below are T cell receptor beta chains from one sample, sequenced in a study of cytomegalovirus exposure and HLA in healthy donors. Profiled with immunoSEQ multiplex PCR; TCRdb holds only in-frame clones, not every one. The table lists under 150,000 clones, about 87% of them singletons, with roughly 5% in the top ten. The specimen was PBMCs. The receptors stem from a woman under 40 in good health and CMV-seronegative. Each CDR3 is given with its conserved first and last residue. D genes are given only for firm matches. Size is omitted from some rows. Given values are once, few, many or a class for expanded clones.

>TRBJ2-7|NA|TRBV7-2|TRBD2
CASSFYGGAYEQYF
TGTGCCAGCAGCTTTTACGGGGGGGCTTACGAGCAGTACTTC
>TRBJ2-7|NA|TRBV7-6|NA
CASSSVPRDEQYF
TGTGCCAGCAGTTCGGTACCCCGGGACGAGCAGTACTTC
>TRBJ1-1|NA|TRBV5-4|NA
CASTAGLQATQAFF
TGTGCCAGCACCGCGGGGCTACAGGCGACCCAAGCTTTCTTT
>TRBJ2-2|NA|TRBV5-6|TRBD2
CASSLVGGGVTTGELFF
TGTGCCAGCAGCTTGGTTGGCGGGGGGGTTACCACCGGGGAGCTGTTTTTT
>TRBJ2-5|NA|TRBV4-1|NA
CASSHLQETQYF
TGCGCCAGCAGCCACCTGCAAGAGACCCAGTACTTC
>TRBJ1-2|NA|TRBV6-5|NA
CASSYSTQGTYGYTF
TGTGCCAGCAGTTACTCTACGCAGGGGACCTATGGCTACACCTTC
>TRBJ2-7|NA|TRBV28|TRBD2
CASSPPTSGRSEQYF
TGTGCCAGCAGTCCCCCGACTAGCGGGAGGTCCGAGCAGTACTTC
>TRBJ2-3|NA|TRBV6-5|NA
CASSYSGWGGTDTQYF
TGTGCCAGCAGTTACTCGGGGTGGGGGGGCACAGATACGCAGTATTTT
>TRBJ1-1|NA|TRBV30|NA
CAWSVPWTDLEHTEAFF
TGTGCCTGGAGTGTCCCTTGGACAGATCTCGAGCACACTGAAGCTTTCTTT
>TRBJ1-1|NA|TRBV19|NA
CASRFGGEAFF
TGTGCCAGTAGATTTGGTGGTGAAGCCTTCTTT
>TRBJ2-5|NA|TRBV30|NA
CAWSSIGLKEQYF
TGTGCCTGGAGTTCAATCGGCCTCAAGGAGCAGTACTTC
>TRBJ1-1|once|TRBV9|NA
CASSVGGDTEAFF
TGTGCCAGCAGCGTGGGAGGCGACACTGAAGCTTTCTTT
>TRBJ2-1|NA|TRBV19|TRBD2
CARRFFPTVSGRNWQFF
TGTGCCAGGAGGTTCTTCCCCACAGTGAGCGGGAGAAATTGGCAGTTCTTC
>TRBJ2-2|NA|TRBV19|TRBD1
CASSIPGQGAGELFF
TGTGCCAGTAGTATACCGGGACAGGGGGCCGGGGAGCTGTTTTTT
>TRBJ1-2|NA|TRBV9|TRBD1
CASSGTGIATRPYDGISNYGYTF
TGTGCCAGCAGCGGGACAGGGATAGCGACCCGACCCTATGACGGGATATCTAACTATGGCTACACCTTC
>TRBJ1-1|NA|TRBV15|NA
CATSSGERTEAFF
TGTGCCACCAGCAGTGGGGAGCGCACTGAAGCTTTCTTT
>TRBJ1-3|few|TRBV7-6|NA
CASSPVVRRSGNTIYF
TGTGCCAGCAGCCCAGTGGTCCGTCGCTCTGGAAACACCATATATTTT
>TRBJ2-1|NA|TRBV19|NA
CASSIAQVYYNEQFF
TGTGCCAGTAGTATAGCCCAGGTTTACTACAATGAGCAGTTCTTC
>TRBJ2-1|NA|TRBV9|TRBD2
CASSLTSGGFNEQFF
TGTGCCAGCAGCCTGACTAGCGGGGGGTTTAATGAGCAGTTCTTC
>TRBJ1-5|NA|TRBV4-1|NA
CASSWTVGHQPQHF
TGCGCCAGCAGCTGGACAGTCGGTCATCAGCCCCAGCATTTT
>TRBJ1-2|NA|TRBV4-1|NA
CASSQDQGQNGYTF
TGCGCCAGCAGCCAAGATCAGGGGCAGAATGGCTACACCTTC
>TRBJ2-2|NA|TRBV27|TRBD2
CASSLGLAGNTGELFF
TGTGCCAGCAGTTTGGGCCTAGCGGGGAACACCGGGGAGCTGTTTTTT
>TRBJ2-5|NA|TRBV5-4|TRBD1
CASSLKPGQGRKETQYF
TGTGCCAGCAGCCTGAAACCGGGACAGGGGAGGAAAGAGACCCAGTACTTC
>TRBJ1-1|once|TRBV5-6|TRBD1
CASRPADRTEAFF
TGTGCCAGCAGACCAGCGGACAGGACTGAAGCTTTCTTT
>TRBJ2-7|NA|TRBV28|NA
CASSWGHEQYF
TGTGCCAGCAGTTGGGGGCACGAGCAGTACTTC
>TRBJ2-2|NA|TRBV6-5|TRBD2
CASSPWTSPVGELFF
TGTGCCAGCAGTCCTTGGACTAGCCCGGTCGGGGAGCTGTTTTTT
>TRBJ2-3|NA|TRBV7-2|TRBD2
CASSTSGKGDTQYF
TGTGCCAGCAGCACGAGCGGGAAGGGGGATACGCAGTATTTT
>TRBJ2-1|NA|TRBV5-1|TRBD2
CASSPGGGSYNEQFF
TGCGCCAGCAGCCCAGGCGGGGGATCCTACAATGAGCAGTTCTTC
>TRBJ1-1|few|TRBV10-3|NA
CAISELADQAFF
TGTGCCATCAGTGAGTTGGCAGATCAAGCTTTCTTT
>TRBJ1-5|few|TRBV28|NA
CASSLRGLGQPQHF
TGTGCCAGCAGTTTGAGGGGGTTGGGTCAGCCCCAGCATTTT
>TRBJ2-2|NA|TRBV28|NA
CASRFDRLNTGELFF
TGTGCCAGCAGATTCGACAGGCTCAACACCGGGGAGCTGTTTTTT
>TRBJ2-3|NA|TRBV2|TRBD2
CAVTSGSGGDTQYF
TGTGCCGTGACTAGCGGGTCGGGCGGGGATACGCAGTATTTT
>TRBJ2-7|NA|TRBV4-1|TRBD2
CASSQELAGSYEQYF
TGCGCCAGCAGCCAAGAGTTAGCGGGGAGCTACGAGCAGTACTTC
>TRBJ1-5|few|TRBV10-2|TRBD1
CASSENSGQGNQPQHF
TGCGCCAGCAGTGAAAATTCAGGACAGGGGAATCAGCCCCAGCATTTT
>TRBJ2-1|NA|TRBV5-4|TRBD2
CASSLLAGMYNEQFF
TGTGCCAGCAGCCTACTAGCGGGGATGTACAATGAGCAGTTCTTC